Listed below are T cell receptor beta chains from one sample, sequenced in a study of Tregs in tolerant kidney transplant recipients. Sequencing used immunoSEQ multiplex PCR; TCRdb keeps in-frame clones, though not all of them. The sample includes some 57,000 clones, about 90% of them seen just once. The material sequenced was CD8+ T cells from blood (PBMCs), taken 24 months after the transplant. These receptors all stem from a human patient who received a combined kidney and bone marrow transplant. These T cells may partly come from the graft donor. CDR3s include the opening cysteine and the closing phenylalanine or tryptophan. The D gene is left open where the match is weak. Clone size is shown for a subset of rows, as once, few, many or a class of expanded clone.

v_call	d_call	clone_size	j_call	cdr3_aa	cdr3_nt
TRBV11-2	TRBD1	NA	TRBJ2-7	CASSLNPGQGYEQYF	TGTGCCAGCAGCTTAAATCCGGGACAGGGCTACGAGCAGTACTTC
TRBV27	NA	NA	TRBJ2-5	CASSFYTGPIETQYF	TGTGCCAGCAGTTTTTATACAGGGCCTATAGAGACCCAGTACTTC
TRBV7-9	NA	NA	TRBJ2-5	CASSLVAGRQTQYF	TGTGCCAGCAGCTTAGTTGCGGGAAGACAGACCCAGTACTTC
TRBV25-1	NA	NA	TRBJ2-3	CATPPRQYTDTQYF	TGTGCCACCCCCCCGAGACAGTACACAGATACGCAGTATTTT
TRBV25-1	NA	NA	TRBJ1-5	CASSPGRAHQPQHF	TGTGCCAGCAGTCCCGGCAGGGCCCATCAGCCCCAGCATTTT
TRBV4-1	NA	NA	TRBJ2-7	CASSQDNSYEQYF	TGCGCCAGCAGCCAAGATAACTCCTACGAGCAGTACTTC
TRBV29-1	NA	once	TRBJ1-2	CSVEIDRWGGRNYGYTF	TGCAGCGTTGAGATCGATAGGTGGGGGGGAAGAAACTATGGCTACACCTTC
TRBV5-6	NA	NA	TRBJ2-3	CASSLYRVGTDTQYF	TGTGCCAGCAGCCTGTACAGGGTTGGCACAGATACGCAGTATTTT
TRBV2	TRBD2	NA	TRBJ2-3	CASIVTSGSGDTQYF	TGTGCCAGCATAGTGACTAGCGGGAGCGGAGATACGCAGTATTTT
TRBV27	TRBD2	NA	TRBJ2-4	CASSLRTSGRAGAKNIQYF	TGTGCCAGCAGTTTAAGGACTAGCGGGAGGGCCGGGGCCAAAAACATTCAGTACTTC
TRBV18	NA	NA	TRBJ1-1	CASSPPGGDEAFF	TGTGCCAGCTCACCTCCCGGGGGTGATGAAGCTTTCTTT
TRBV6-1	TRBD2	NA	TRBJ2-5	CASSRGLAGGETQYF	TGTGCCAGCAGTCGGGGACTAGCGGGGGGGGAGACCCAGTACTTC
TRBV7-2	NA	few	TRBJ2-5	CASSPPVGAVETQYF	TGTGCCAGCAGCCCCCCTGTGGGGGCCGTGGAGACCCAGTACTTC
TRBV4-3	NA	NA	TRBJ2-7	CASSQDSPGSYEQYF	TGCGCCAGCAGCCAAGACAGTCCAGGATCCTACGAGCAGTACTTC
TRBV30	TRBD1	NA	TRBJ1-5	CAWSPSRGRGTVGYQPQHF	TGTGCCTGGAGTCCCAGTCGGGGCAGGGGGACGGTGGGATATCAGCCCCAGCATTTT
TRBV9	NA	NA	TRBJ1-2	CASSVEDSANYGYTF	TGTGCCAGCAGCGTCGAGGACAGCGCTAACTATGGCTACACCTTC
TRBV9	NA	NA	TRBJ1-1	CASSGQGYTEAFF	TGTGCCAGCAGCGGGCAGGGGTACACTGAAGCTTTCTTT
TRBV19	TRBD1	NA	TRBJ2-7	CASSTGTGVAYEQYF	TGTGCCAGTAGTACAGGGACAGGGGTTGCCTACGAGCAGTACTTC
TRBV15	NA	NA	TRBJ1-1	CATSRSGHLPEAFF	TGTGCCACCAGCAGATCCGGACACCTTCCTGAAGCTTTCTTT
TRBV2	TRBD1	NA	TRBJ1-5	CASRHGTDSNQPQHF	TGTGCCAGCAGGCACGGGACAGATAGCAATCAGCCCCAGCATTTT
TRBV6-6	NA	NA	TRBJ2-1	CASSNGISYNEQFF	TGTGCCAGCAGTAACGGGATTTCCTACAATGAGCAGTTCTTC
TRBV30	NA	NA	TRBJ1-1	CAWSVRSTEAFF	TGTGCCTGGAGTGTACGGAGCACTGAAGCTTTCTTT
TRBV9	NA	NA	TRBJ2-7	CASSVGQTKPFPYEQYF	TGTGCCAGCAGCGTTGGACAGACTAAACCTTTCCCCTACGAGCAGTACTTC
TRBV7-6	TRBD1	NA	TRBJ1-5	CASSLGPRDRLGPQHF	TGTGCCAGCAGCTTAGGGCCTCGGGACAGGCTGGGGCCCCAGCATTTT
TRBV7-2	NA	NA	TRBJ1-3	CASSYAGTPGNTIYF	TGTGCCAGCAGCTACGCCGGGACACCAGGAAACACCATATATTTT
TRBV18	TRBD2	NA	TRBJ2-5	CASSPGGVPKKETQYF	TGTGCCAGCTCACCCGGGGGGGTACCGAAAAAAGAGACCCAGTACTTC
TRBV7-3	NA	once	TRBJ2-3	CASSLVGGRTDTQYF	TGTGCCAGCAGCTTAGTGGGGGGACGCACAGATACGCAGTATTTT
TRBV2	NA	NA	TRBJ2-4	CASRDSAKNIQYF	TGTGCCAGCAGGGACAGCGCCAAAAACATTCAGTACTTC
TRBV13	NA	NA	TRBJ1-3	CASSLAGPSGNTIYF	TGTGCCAGCAGCTTGGCAGGCCCCTCTGGAAACACCATATATTTT
TRBV6-6	TRBD1	once	TRBJ2-1	CASSQTGGNEQFF	TGTGCCAGCAGCCAAACAGGGGGCAATGAGCAGTTCTTC
TRBV9	NA	NA	TRBJ2-3	CASSVVSVTDTQYF	TGTGCCAGCAGCGTAGTTTCCGTCACAGATACGCAGTATTTT
TRBV7-6	NA	once	TRBJ2-7	CASSPRTDYEQYF	TGTGCCAGCAGCCCCCGGACAGATTACGAGCAGTACTTC
TRBV6-5	NA	NA	TRBJ2-7	CASSYSSGAGLEQYF	TGTGCCAGCAGTTACTCATCAGGGGCCGGGCTTGAGCAGTACTTC
TRBV4-3	NA	NA	TRBJ1-1	CASSQERGGVGTEAFF	TGCGCCAGCAGCCAAGAACGGGGTGGGGTTGGCACTGAAGCTTTCTTT
TRBV6-5	TRBD2	NA	TRBJ2-2	CAMPGLAGPGELFF	TGTGCCATGCCGGGACTAGCGGGGCCCGGGGAGCTGTTTTTT
TRBV27	NA	NA	TRBJ2-1	CASSSDYSSYNEQFF	TGTGCCAGCAGTTCCGACTACTCCTCCTACAATGAGCAGTTCTTC
TRBV4-3	NA	NA	TRBJ1-1	CASSQSRNWNTEAFF	TGCGCCAGCAGCCAATCCAGGAATTGGAACACTGAAGCTTTCTTT
TRBV19	TRBD1	NA	TRBJ1-2	CASSILNPLGTGERGYTF	TGTGCCAGTAGTATTCTTAACCCCCTCGGGACAGGGGAGCGGGGCTACACCTTC
TRBV9	NA	NA	TRBJ2-1	CASGPHPSSSDEQFF	TGTGCCAGCGGCCCCCACCCCTCTAGCTCCGATGAGCAGTTCTTC
TRBV5-4	TRBD2	NA	TRBJ2-7	CASSQGLAGGWSYEQYF	TGTGCCAGCAGCCAGGGACTAGCGGGAGGTTGGTCCTACGAGCAGTACTTC
TRBV28	NA	NA	TRBJ1-5	CASYGAANQPQHF	TGTGCCAGCTATGGGGCGGCTAATCAGCCCCAGCATTTT
TRBV4-1	NA	NA	TRBJ1-6	CASSQTRGSPLHF	TGCGCCAGCAGCCAAACCAGGGGTTCACCCCTCCACTTT
TRBV4-3	NA	once	TRBJ2-4	CASSQEGGAKNIQYF	TGCGCCAGCAGCCAAGAAGGGGGAGCCAAAAACATTCAGTACTTC
TRBV9	NA	few	TRBJ2-3	CASSVETLTDTQYF	TGTGCCAGCAGCGTAGAGACACTCACAGATACGCAGTATTTT
TRBV4-1	TRBD2	NA	TRBJ2-1	CASGGSSYNEQFF	TGCGCCAGCGGCGGGAGCTCCTACAATGAGCAGTTCTTC
TRBV19	TRBD1	NA	TRBJ1-1	CASSIVPTGTNEAFF	TGTGCCAGTAGTATAGTACCGACAGGGACAAATGAAGCTTTCTTT
TRBV6-6	TRBD2	NA	TRBJ2-3	CASTFRGGATDTQYF	TGTGCCAGCACCTTCCGCGGGGGGGCAACAGATACGCAGTATTTT
TRBV14	NA	NA	TRBJ2-7	CASSQGGLYEQYF	TGTGCCAGCAGCCAAGGGGGACTTTACGAGCAGTACTTC
TRBV27	NA	NA	TRBJ1-5	CASSLLGRGQPQHF	TGTGCCAGCAGTTTATTAGGGCGGGGTCAGCCCCAGCATTTT
TRBV18	NA	NA	TRBJ2-6	CASSPSKGLGANVLTF	TGTGCCAGCTCACCGTCAAAGGGGCTTGGGGCCAACGTCCTGACTTTC
TRBV13	NA	NA	TRBJ2-1	CASSPITGVRGNEQFF	TGTGCCAGCAGCCCCATTACTGGAGTGCGGGGAAATGAGCAGTTCTTC
TRBV10-2	TRBD1	NA	TRBJ2-1	CASSDTDRGRASEQFF	TGCGCCAGCAGTGACACAGACAGGGGGCGCGCGAGTGAGCAGTTCTTC
TRBV6-4	NA	few	TRBJ1-1	CASSDSPGVGATEAFF	TGTGCCAGCAGTGACTCGCCGGGCGTAGGGGCCACTGAAGCTTTCTTT
TRBV11-2	TRBD2	NA	TRBJ2-1	CASSLDLTSGSYEQFF	TGTGCCAGCAGCTTAGATTTGACTAGCGGGAGCTATGAGCAGTTCTTC
TRBV11-3	NA	NA	TRBJ2-1	CASSSTGARDEQFF	TGTGCCAGCAGTTCGACAGGCGCGAGGGATGAGCAGTTCTTC